What follows is one T cell receptor (beta chain) and its context. Its specificity is not known. The sample belongs to a study of tumor-infiltrating lymphocytes in localized non-small cell lung cancer. As for the study in general: From each patient, both tumor and uninvolved lung, non-adjacent to tumor, were sampled.

Repertoires were generated with immunoSEQ multiplex PCR, while TCRdb's copy carries only in-frame clones and drops some. The table includes 5,500 to 8,500 clones, 65% to 75% detected once. The germline gives CDR1 LNHDA, CDR2 SQIVND (reference sequence). The CDR3 is 16 amino acids. The V and J ends lost 3 bases and 0 bases, in that order; junction bases with no gene match: 3. General study points: Immunotypes IM1 and IM2 had similar TCR-derived T-cell fractions. Only some patients had TCR sequencing, depending on available tissue.

Sequencing was carried out using lung tumor tissue. This sequence was found in a human donor with non-small cell lung cancer. The chain is built from TRBV19 and TRBJ2-5, with TRBD1 identical over 11 bases. The CDR3 sequence: CASSIGTGGNQETQYF. For the CDR3, the DNA is TGTGCCAGTAGTATCGGGACAGGGGGGAACCAAGAGACCCAGTACTTC.